This TCR beta chain was sequenced during a study of blood T cells in healthy people across ages. Per-sample PBMC isolation yielded at least 6.5 million cells. The CDR3 has 15 amino acids. V was shortened by 3 bases and J by 5 bases, with 13 bases between the two germline ends. The second PCR ran roughly 7 to 12 cycles with a sample-barcoded 5' primer and J-beta primers. TCRdb fed the 5' RACE reads into MiXCR, producing one record per CDR3 protein. The data show 2 million or so distinct CDR3 sequences, 49% seen once. This clonotype has a handful of counts. The rearrangement joins TRBV12-3 or TRBV12-4 to TRBJ1-4; perhaps TRBD1 as D (5 bases). The sample consisted of blood. This TCR came from a woman between 40 and 55 years old in good health. Written as DNA, the CDR3 is TGTGCCAGCAGTTTGGGCCGACAGAAGAATGAAAAACTGTTTTTT. Amino acid sequence: CASSLGRQKNEKLFF.